This TCR beta chain appears in the sequencing data of a study of blood T cell repertoires in COVID-19. Only a few counts were recorded for this clone. Per germline, CDR1 SGHVS and CDR2 FNYEAQ. This CDR3 region has 15 residues. V dropped 1 base and J dropped 2 bases, with 10 bases sitting between them. Original methodology: Quantification of nucleated cells was approximated via reference gene primer amplification. The data were produced by immunoSEQ multiplex PCR, yet TCRdb's version contains in-frame clones alone and is incomplete. D and trimming were read from the DNA, whereas the V and J calls and clone size are those reported in that table. The table lists hundreds of thousands of clones, 65% to 90% of them singletons, with just under 7.5% in the top ten.

This chain links TRBV7-6 with TRBJ2-3; D is unclear. The sequenced sample consisted of peripheral blood. The sequence derives from a woman aged 45 to 65 with acute or convalescent COVID-19. The CDR3 DNA sequence: TGTGCCAGCAGCTTAGGACGGAGCTACACAGATACGCAGTATTTT. Protein sequence: CASSLGRSYTDTQYF.